The sequence of this T cell receptor (beta chain) was determined in a study of beta chain features in type 1 diabetes. General study results and limits: Moderate but significant shortening of TCRB CDR3s was recorded in all four CD4+ subsets from Type 1 diabetes patients.

V shed 5 bases and J shed 0 bases, with 11 bases lying between them. There are 14 residues in the CDR3. Germline loops: CDR1 SQVTM, CDR2 ANQGSEA. What was sequenced were expressed TCRB transcripts, since all of the isolated RNA had been reverse transcribed. Profiled with immunoSEQ multiplex PCR; TCRdb holds only in-frame clones, not every one. The table includes over 500,000 clones, about 16% detected once. Each sorted population was over 98% pure. There are a few counts of this clone. As yet, its antigen is unknown. The origin of this receptor is a man in his late teens or twenties in good health. Sequenced material: naive CD4+ T cells from blood. The genes are TRBV29-1 and TRBJ2-1; a possible D gene is TRBD1 (6 bases). CDR3 in amino acids: CSVKRGSSYNEQFF. The CDR3 DNA reads as TGCAGCGTTAAGAGGGGGAGCTCCTACAATGAGCAGTTCTTC.